The 22 T cell receptor beta chains presented below share a single source sample, sequenced in a study of CD4 T cells in relation to SARS-CoV-2 and coronaviruses. This table comes from immunoSEQ multiplex PCR, and its TCRdb copy is limited to in-frame clones, with some not included. The table lists approximately 50,000 clones, around 92% of them singletons. Sequencing input: naive CD4+ T cells from PBMCs. The subset here: naive CD4+ T cells isolated by negative enrichment. These receptors all come from an adult with COVID-19.

The chain has TRBV10-3 and TRBJ2-1, with 11 bases identical to TRBD2. Germline V gene lookup returns CDR1 ENHRY and CDR2 SYGVKD. The junction had 2 bases not matched to a gene; V was cut back by 3 bases and J by 7 bases. The CDR3 is made up of 14 amino acids. DNA for the CDR3: TGTGCCATCAGTGATAGCGGGAGGGTTAATGAGCAGTTCTTC. This encodes CAISDSGRVNEQFF.

V gene TRBV5-1 combines with J gene TRBJ2-1; D is unclear. Trimming stripped 0 bases from V and 1 base from J, with 11 bases between. Germline CDR1 is SGHRS and CDR2 is YFSETQ. This CDR3 has 16 amino acids. The CDR3 sequence is CASSLGSRSSYNEQFF. The CDR3 bases are TGCGCCAGCAGCTTGGGTTCGCGGTCGTCCTACAATGAGCAGTTCTTC.

This clone was observed a single time. V gene TRBV5-8 combines with J gene TRBJ1-4; possible D gene TRBD1, 5 bases. The CDR3 has 15 residues. Germline V lookup: CDR1 SGHTS, CDR2 YDEGEE. V lost 0 bases to trimming and J lost 8 bases, with 14 bases between them. DNA for the CDR3: TGTGCCAGCAGCTTGGCTGAGGGTTGGGACGAAAAACTGTTTTTT. This encodes CASSLAEGWDEKLFF.

This rearrangement joins TRBV4-1 to TRBJ2-7, with a possible D match to TRBD1 (5 bases). V was pared by 4 bases and J by 0 bases, with 10 bases between. Germline V gives CDR1 MGHRA, CDR2 YSYEKL. The CDR3 extends over 14 amino acids. The CDR3 DNA follows: TGCGCCAGCAGCCCCAGGGTAAGCTCCTACGAGCAGTACTTC. It codes for CASSPRVSSYEQYF.

V and J are TRBV28 and TRBJ1-5; TRBD1 matches at 8 bases. V shed 4 bases, J shed 2 bases, and the junction held 16 bases outside the gene matches. The V gene's germline CDR1 is MDHEN and CDR2 SYDVKM. The CDR3 extends over 19 amino acids. In DNA form, the CDR3 reads TGTGCCAGCAGTTCCATCCCCGGGACAGGTAGAGGAGGCAATCAGCCCCAGCATTTT. It is translated as CASSSIPGTGRGGNQPQHF.

J is TRBJ2-4 and V is TRBV19; a weak D match, TRBD1 (6 bases). The ends were cut back, 4 bases at V and 4 bases at J, with 14 bases in the middle. The CDR3 sequence is 15 residues long. CDR1 and CDR2 (germline): LNHDA, SQIVND (reference sequence). CDR3 coding DNA: TGTGCCAGTAGTAGCTGGACAGCCGAAAAAAACATTCAGTACTTC. It encodes CASSSWTAEKNIQYF.

The chain uses TRBV28 and TRBJ2-2; D uncertain. The CDR3 sequence is 11 residues long. V was shortened by 8 bases and J by 5 bases, with 6 bases between the two germline ends. From germline, CDR1 is MDHEN and CDR2 SYDVKM. The CDR3 DNA is TGTGCCAGCGGGGAAACCGGGGAGCTGTTTTTT. Translation gives CASGETGELFF.

J is TRBJ1-3 and V is TRBV6-5, with no clear D. Between the trimmed V and J ends, which lost 8 bases and 0 bases, there was a span of 14 bases. CDR3 size: 15 residues. Germline values: CDR1 MNHEY, CDR2 SVGAGI. The CDR3 here is CASAWGSGSGNTIYF. The CDR3 DNA reads TGTGCCAGCGCCTGGGGATCAGGCTCTGGAAACACCATATATTTT.

V gene TRBV29-1 combines with J gene TRBJ2-3; 15 bases agree with TRBD2. The CDR3 sequence is 14 residues long. Germline assignment: CDR1 SQVTM and CDR2 ANQGSEA. V trimming: 4 bases; J trimming: 4 bases; junction bases outside the gene matches: 0. In DNA form, the CDR3 reads TGCAGCGTTGGGACTAGCGGGAGGGCAGATACGCAGTATTTT. This codes for CSVGTSGRADTQYF.

This chain links TRBV5-1 with TRBJ2-3, with D perhaps assigned TRBD1 or TRBD2 (6 bases each). This CDR3 region has 15 residues. The germline V and J ends were trimmed by 0 bases and 4 bases, with 12 bases remaining between them. The germline V gene has CDR1 SGHRS and CDR2 YFSETQ. The CDR3 sequence is CASSLGAGGSDTQYF. The DNA for the CDR3 is TGCGCCAGCAGCTTGGGGGCCGGGGGCTCAGATACGCAGTATTTT.

The chain joins TRBV6-1 to TRBJ1-2; tentatively, D is TRBD1 (5 bases). The V end lost 1 base, the J end lost 4 bases, and 10 bases lay between the germline ends. CDR1 is MNHNS and CDR2 is SASEGT in the germline V gene. The CDR3 has 14 amino acids. The CDR3 DNA sequence: TGTGCCAGCAGTGAAGTGAGGGGTGCCTATGGCTACACCTTC. Protein sequence: CASSEVRGAYGYTF.

The V and J genes are TRBV19 and TRBJ1-2; D might be TRBD1 (6 bases). This CDR3 is built from 14 residues. Germline CDR1 is LNHDA and CDR2 is SQIVND (reference sequence). Trimming stripped 9 bases from V and 2 bases from J, with 16 bases between. CDR3 DNA: TGTGCCAGCCGAACGCAGGGGCGGAACTATGGCTACACCTTC. Encoded protein: CASRTQGRNYGYTF. Complete variable domain (other parts from reference TRBV19 and TRBJ1-2): DGGITQSPKYLFRKEGQNVTLSCEQNLNHDAMYWYRQDPGQGLRLIYYSQIVNDFQKGDIAEGYSVSREKKESFPLTVTSAQKNPTAFYLCASRTQGRNYGYTFGSGTRLTVV.

As DNA, the CDR3 is TGTGCCAGCAGCAATTTCGGACTAGCGGGATCCTACGAGCAGTACTTC. Residues: CASSNFGLAGSYEQYF. The chain recombines TRBV21-1 with TRBJ2-7; the D call of TRBD2 is as the table states it, not checked on the DNA. TRBV21-1 is a pseudogene locus. This CDR3 comprises 16 residues.

The V gene is TRBV7-2, the J gene TRBJ2-1; D is ambiguous. Between the trimmed V and J ends, which lost 2 bases and 7 bases, there was a span of 6 bases. In germline, CDR1 is SGHTA, CDR2 FQGNSA. The CDR3 is made up of 12 amino acids. Written as DNA, the CDR3 is TGTGCCAGCAGCTTATTCGGTAATGAGCAGTTCTTC. Translated, it gives CASSLFGNEQFF.

The rearrangement joins TRBV2 to TRBJ2-3; D gene unclear. Trimming took 7 bases from V and 6 from J, leaving 8 bases between them. The CDR3 has 11 residues. The germline V gene encodes CDR1 SNHLY and CDR2 FYNNEI. The CDR3 DNA sequence: TGTGCCAGCACGATGGGCGATACGCAGTATTTT. This sequence encodes CASTMGDTQYF.

This clone has only one observation. The chain couples TRBV27 to TRBJ2-3, with 10 bases identical to TRBD1. This CDR3 is built from 15 residues. CDR1 is MNHEY and CDR2 is SMNVEV in the germline V gene (reference sequence). Germline trimming cut 9 bases from V and 1 base from J; bases unmatched to any gene: 7. In nucleotides, the CDR3 is TGTGCCAGTTGGACAGGGGGTTTGGGCACAGATACGCAGTATTTT. Residues: CASWTGGLGTDTQYF.

The chain is built from TRBV28 and TRBJ2-7; unclear D gene. The ends were cut back, 3 bases at V and 0 bases at J, with 15 bases in the middle. The germline V gene encodes CDR1 MDHEN and CDR2 SYDVKM. The CDR3 is 16 residues long. The CDR3 sequence is CASSLRQTFSSYEQYF. For the CDR3, the DNA is TGTGCCAGCAGTTTGCGGCAGACTTTTAGCTCCTACGAGCAGTACTTC.

The chain is built from TRBV18 and TRBJ2-4; 8 bases agree with TRBD1. Trimming took 4 bases from V and 7 from J; bases not matched to a gene: 6. There are 14 residues in the CDR3. Looked up from germline, CDR1 is KGHSH and CDR2 is LQKENI. As DNA, the CDR3 is TGTGCCAGCTCACGAGGACAGGGTTTGAACATTCAGTACTTC. Translating it yields CASSRGQGLNIQYF.

This chain links TRBV2 with TRBJ2-3; D ambiguous. The CDR3 has 12 residues. The ends were cut back, 2 bases at V and 2 bases at J, with 2 bases in the middle. CDR1 and CDR2 (germline): SNHLY, FYNNEI. In DNA form, the CDR3 reads TGTGCCAGCAGTGAATACACAGATACGCAGTATTTT. It specifies CASSEYTDTQYF.

The CDR3 nucleotides are TGTGCCAGCAGCGTCGGGGGACAGGGGGCCGTCGAGCAGTACTTC. Translating gives CASSVGGQGAVEQYF. The chain has TRBV9 and TRBJ2-7, with 12 bases fitting TRBD1. The CDR3 runs to 15 residues. The germline CDR1 and CDR2 sequences are SGDLS and YYNGEE. V lost 2 bases and J lost 6; bases outside the gene matches: 6.

V is TRBV6-5 and J is TRBJ2-2; possible D gene TRBD2, 5 bases. Germline assignment: CDR1 MNHEY and CDR2 SVGAGI. V gave up 6 bases and J gave up 7 bases, with 15 bases separating them. This CDR3 is built from 14 residues. CDR3 sequence (DNA): TGTGCCAGCAGCTCCACTAGTTTCGGCGGGGAGCTGTTTTTT. Its translation: CASSSTSFGGELFF.

V and J are TRBV18 and TRBJ2-2; 7 bases map to TRBD1. Trimming removed 3 bases from V and 5 bases from J; junction bases left unmatched: 12. Germline V lookup: CDR1 KGHSH, CDR2 LQKENI. The CDR3 has 17 amino acids. Here the CDR3 DNA reads TGTGCCAGCTCACCTTTTGGGACAGCCTGGGGGACCGGGGAGCTGTTTTTT. This codes for CASSPFGTAWGTGELFF.